The 24 T cell receptor beta chains reported below all come from one sample, sequenced in a study of T cell repertoires in cytomegalovirus infection. TCRdb reprocessed the reads with MiXCR, giving one entry per CDR3 protein. The table has about 530,000 distinct CDR3 sequences, about 26% seen once; the top ten hold around 14%. Material for sequencing was PBMCs. These receptors were obtained from a human donor in good health (CMV status not recorded). Some clones in this sample may be carry-over from other donors' samples.

Worth noting for this clonotype: A junction boundary mismatches the germline segment, possibly from a read error. The CDR3 DNA follows: TGTGCCAGCAGGGAAGGGGGGACTGAAGCTTTCTTT. This encodes CASREGGTEAFF. The chain recombines TRBV6-1 with TRBJ1-1; D may be TRBD1 (6 bases). In germline, CDR1 is MNHNS, CDR2 SASEGT. This CDR3 has 12 residues.

This clonotype has ten or more counts. This chain links TRBV28 with TRBJ1-6; D is unclear. In germline, CDR1 is MDHEN, CDR2 SYDVKM. CDR3 length equals 13 residues. Trimming left V 9 bases short and J 5 bases short, with 11 bases between. DNA for the CDR3: TGTGCCAGTGGGAGAAGACATAATTCACCCCTCCACTTT. This translates into CASGRRHNSPLHF.

This clonotype was observed many times. The chain has TRBV12-3 or TRBV12-4 and TRBJ2-2, with 8 bases lining up with TRBD2. The V segment lost 11 bases and the J segment 3 bases; nucleotides outside the gene matches: 8. CDR3 size: 14 residues. The DNA of the CDR3 is TGTGCCGCTAAAGGGCGGGAGGACACCGGGGAGCTGTTTTTT. It codes for CAAKGREDTGELFF.

The chain joins TRBV12-3 or TRBV12-4 to TRBJ1-6, with D tentatively TRBD1 (6 bases). This CDR3 is built from 14 residues. V was trimmed by 6 bases and J by 4 bases, leaving 10 bases between them. The DNA of the CDR3 is TGTGCCAGCAGACTTCAGGGGTATAATTCACCCCTCCACTTT. Encoded protein: CASRLQGYNSPLHF.

This clonotype showed up many times. This sequence joins TRBV7-2 and TRBJ2-7, with D uncertain. The germline gives CDR1 SGHTA, CDR2 FQGNSA. CDR3 length: 11 residues. V shed 0 bases and J shed 5 bases, with 2 bases lying between them. The CDR3 loop reads CASSLAHEQYF. CDR3 coding DNA: TGTGCCAGCAGCTTAGCGCACGAGCAGTACTTC.

This chain links TRBV20-1 with TRBJ2-5; maybe TRBD2 (5 bases). CDR1 is DFQATT and CDR2 is SNEGSKA in the germline V gene (reference sequence). This CDR3 has 10 residues. The V gene lost 6 bases and the J gene lost 4 bases, with 6 bases spanning the gap. CDR3 protein: CSAGVETQYF. CDR3 bases: TGCAGTGCGGGAGTAGAGACCCAGTACTTC.

This clonotype was counted many times. V and J are TRBV7-2 and TRBJ2-5, with 8 nucleotides matching TRBD1. V gave up 5 bases and J gave up 5 bases; unmatched junction bases: 10. The CDR3 covers 15 residues. Germline CDR1 reads SGHTA; CDR2 reads FQGNSA. The CDR3: CASSGRTGRWETQYF. In DNA, the CDR3 is TGTGCCAGCAGCGGGCGGACAGGGCGGTGGGAGACCCAGTACTTC.

A few counts support this clonotype. J is TRBJ2-3 and V is TRBV4-2; 9 bases are a match to TRBD2. Unmatched junction bases numbered 6, after V lost 1 base and J lost 4 bases. Germline loops: CDR1 LGHNA, CDR2 YNFKEQ. This CDR3 is built from 16 residues. The CDR3 protein is CASSQAVAGGPDTQYF. DNA for the CDR3: TGTGCCAGCAGCCAAGCGGTCGCGGGAGGGCCAGATACGCAGTATTTT.

The sample holds a few counts of this clonotype. This chain's CDR3 is CASSLSGPTYEQYF. Written as DNA, the CDR3 is TGTGCCAGCAGTTTAAGCGGGCCAACCTACGAGCAGTACTTC. The rearrangement joins TRBV12-3 or TRBV12-4 to TRBJ2-7; perhaps TRBD2 as D (6 bases). This CDR3 is built from 14 residues. V was trimmed by 2 bases and J by 2 bases, leaving 10 bases between them.

Regarding this clonotype: Possible read error: a much larger clone is one base away. J is TRBJ1-1 and V is TRBV5-6, with a weak D call TRBD1 (5 bases). The CDR3 spans 14 residues. Germline V gene sequence: CDR1 SGHDT, CDR2 YYEEEE. Between the trimmed V and J ends, which lost 2 bases and 0 bases, there was a span of 8 bases. The CDR3 sequence is CASSFWGMNTEAFF. The CDR3 DNA is TGTGCCAGCAGCTTTTGGGGGATGAACACTGAAGCTTTCTTT.

This clonotype occurred a few times. The V gene is TRBV12-3 or TRBV12-4, the J gene TRBJ1-1; 8 nucleotides agree with TRBD1. The CDR3 runs to 15 residues. V gave up 4 bases and J gave up 1 base; unmatched junction bases: 5. This chain's CDR3 is CASSSGQGENTEAFF. The CDR3, as DNA: TGTGCCAGCAGTTCAGGACAGGGTGAGAACACTGAAGCTTTCTTT.

The chain has TRBV12-3 or TRBV12-4 and TRBJ1-4; D perhaps matches TRBD1 (6 bases). CDR3 length: 14 amino acids. V was pared by 4 bases and J by 3 bases, with 9 bases between. In nucleotides, the CDR3 is TGTGCCAGCAGTTCCGGACAGTCTAATGAAAAACTGTTTTTT. It specifies CASSSGQSNEKLFF.

This clonotype was counted at least ten times. V usage is TRBV7-8 and J usage is TRBJ2-3; TRBD2 aligns across 8 bases. Germline V CDR1 and CDR2: SGHVS, FQNEAQ. Germline trimming cut 1 base from V and 5 bases from J; bases unmatched to any gene: 8. The CDR3 loop spans 16 amino acids. The CDR3 nucleotides read TGTGCCAGCAGCTTAGGTCAGCGGGAGATACGAGATACGCAGTATTTT. Translation: CASSLGQREIRDTQYF.

This clonotype was observed a handful of times. The V call is TRBV6-2 or TRBV6-3, the J call TRBJ1-2; D not certain. The CDR3 totals 13 residues. Germline V CDR1 and CDR2: MNHEY, SVGEGT. With 0 bases removed from V and 4 bases from J, the gap between germline ends came to 6 bases. This chain's CDR3 is CASSYSAGYGYTF. The CDR3 nucleotides read TGTGCCAGCAGTTACTCCGCGGGCTATGGCTACACCTTC.

This sequence joins TRBV6-6 and TRBJ2-2, with unresolved D. Trimming pared 6 bases from V and 5 bases from J, leaving 13 bases between. The CDR3 length is 14 residues. Germline values: CDR1 MNHNY, CDR2 SVGAGI (reference sequence). CDR3 sequence: CASREERWTGELFF. CDR3 DNA sequence: TGTGCCAGCAGAGAGGAAAGGTGGACCGGGGAGCTGTTTTTT.

V usage is TRBV28 and J usage is TRBJ2-7; 10 nucleotides match TRBD2. Germline V CDR1 and CDR2: MDHEN, SYDVKM. V lost 4 bases to trimming and J lost 0 bases; unmatched junction nucleotides: 9. This CDR3 has 17 residues. CDR3 in DNA: TGTGCCAGCAGTTGGGCTAGCGGGAGTTTTGGCTCCTACGAGCAGTACTTC. It yields the protein CASSWASGSFGSYEQYF. Looking up the rest from reference TRBV28 and TRBJ2-7 gives the full variable domain: DVKVTQSSRYLVKRTGEKVFLECVQDMDHENMFWYRQDPGLGLRLIYFSYDVKMKEKGDIPEGYSVSREKKERFSLILESASTNQTSMYLCASSWASGSFGSYEQYFGPGTRLTVT.

This clonotype showed up just a few times. This chain connects TRBV7-9 to TRBJ2-7; D unclear. The CDR3 consists of 16 residues. The germline V and J ends were trimmed by 1 base and 1 base, with 14 bases remaining between them. CDR1 is SEHNR and CDR2 is FQNEAQ in the germline V gene (reference sequence). The DNA of the CDR3 is TGTGCCAGCAGCTTAGGTGTTACGGAAGGGTCCTACGAGCAGTACTTC. It codes for CASSLGVTEGSYEQYF.

This clonotype was recorded a few times. A read error may produce the germline difference seen at one junction end. The chain links TRBV7-2 to TRBJ2-7; TRBD2 agrees at 13 bases. This CDR3 has 15 residues. Germline-derived CDR1 and CDR2 are SGHTA and FQGNSA. The CDR3 protein is CASSPGEGLAGMDPF. The DNA for the CDR3 is TGTGCCAGCAGCCCGGGGGAGGGACTAGCGGGAATGGACCCTTTC.

This clonotype has just a few counts. The chain joins TRBV19 to TRBJ1-1; a possible D gene is TRBD1 (6 bases). The V end was cut by 8 bases, the J end by 2 bases, with 12 bases between. This CDR3 is built from 13 residues. Germline V gene lookup returns CDR1 LNHDA and CDR2 SQIVND (reference sequence). The CDR3 reads CASRAGANTEAFF. CDR3 DNA sequence: TGTGCCAGTCGCGCAGGGGCCAACACTGAAGCTTTCTTT.

A few counts support this clonotype. CDR3 region: CASSQNGGNQPQHF. In nucleotides, the CDR3 is TGCGCCAGCAGCCAAAACGGGGGCAATCAGCCCCAGCATTTT. The chain joins TRBV4-3 to TRBJ1-5; D is unresolved. The CDR3 has 14 residues. V was trimmed by 2 bases and J by 2 bases, leaving 7 bases between them. Germline-derived CDR1 and CDR2 are LGHNA and YSLEER.

The rearrangement uses TRBV4-1 and TRBJ1-2; 7 positions agree with TRBD1. CDR1 is MGHRA and CDR2 is YSYEKL in the germline V gene. The CDR3 consists of 16 residues. V dropped 0 bases and J dropped 4; count of bases not matched to a gene: 8. The CDR3 here is CASSQERQGRGYGYTF. The CDR3 nucleotides are TGCGCCAGCAGCCAAGAAAGACAGGGAAGAGGCTATGGCTACACCTTC.

This rearrangement joins TRBV28 to TRBJ2-2, with 9 bases fitting TRBD1. Germline lookup yields CDR1 MDHEN and CDR2 SYDVKM. The CDR3 runs 18 residues. The V and J ends lost 6 bases and 4 bases, in that order; junction bases with no gene match: 15. Here the CDR3 reads CASRRGPGTGSGTGELFF. Here the CDR3 DNA reads TGTGCCAGCAGACGAGGTCCCGGGACAGGGTCGGGCACCGGGGAGCTGTTTTTT.

This clonotype occurred a few times. This chain uses TRBV7-9 with TRBJ2-2; no firm D call. The CDR3 is 15 residues long. Germline CDR1 reads SEHNR; CDR2 reads FQNEAQ (reference sequence). V was shortened by 2 bases and J by 5 bases, with 12 bases between the two germline ends. CDR3 DNA: TGTGCCAGCAGCTTACGAGCCGAACGAACCGGGGAGCTGTTTTTT. It encodes CASSLRAERTGELFF.

The chain couples TRBV11-2 to TRBJ2-4, with a tentative D call TRBD1 (5 bases). The V end was cut by 5 bases, the J end by 0 bases, with 14 bases between. This CDR3 has 16 amino acids. From germline, CDR1 is SGHAT and CDR2 FQNNGV. The CDR3 region has the DNA TGTGCCAGCAGCCATGGTTGGCAGGGAGCCAAAAACATTCAGTACTTC. It encodes CASSHGWQGAKNIQYF.